This T cell receptor beta chain was sequenced in a study of T cells in Graves' hyperthyroidism and ophthalmopathy (dated by TCRdb to 2018 to 2020). Concerning the study at large: To identify TCR V-J signatures that set the groups apart, the researchers used a discovery cohort of 90 to 100 patients, made up of some 41 with Graves' ophthalmopathy and 57 with stable Graves' hyperthyroidism. Whether ophthalmopathy could be predicted prospectively was tested in an independent validation cohort made up of fewer than 20 hyperthyroidism patients plus 17 patients who later progressed to ophthalmopathy. The approximately 100 discovery patients were divided at random into training and test sets in a 7:3 ratio. In addition, the study compared T-cell repertoires in thyroid tissue and in blood from about six Graves' hyperthyroidism patients. After blood sampling, hyperthyroidism patients were treated with methimazole at a starting dose of 30 mg daily, and ophthalmopathy patients were treated with high-dose intravenous methylprednisolone. The paper reports TCR Vbeta CDR3 sequencing of some 140 peripheral blood samples: 40 to 45 ophthalmopathy, roughly 80 hyperthyroidism and 17 progressor patients.

Stable Graves' hyperthyroidism was defined as no progression to ophthalmopathy during 18 months of follow-up. Hyperthyroidism patients were newly diagnosed, had a disease duration of under 2 months, and were aged 18 to 65 years. Patients with uncontrolled infections, other autoimmune diseases, pregnancy or lactation were excluded. Clinical symptoms, serum thyroxine and TRAb, thyroid ultrasound, and orbital computed tomography formed the basis for the diagnoses. Trizol reagent was used to extract total RNA, and RNA quality was then checked on an Agilent 2100 Bioanalyzer. The TCR beta CDR3 regions were amplified from RNA transcripts. For the first round of RT-PCR on the TCR CDR3, the HTBI primer set was used together with the Qiagen OneStep RT-PCR kit. Libraries were constructed in a second round of multiplex PCR, after which size selection and purification were performed. The libraries were sequenced on an Illumina HiSeq2000 using paired-end 100 bp reads. The paper's processing steps were these. SOAPnuke was used to process the raw data, removing reads that contained adapters or uncalled bases, had a mean Phred below 15, or lacked an exact match to the constant primer or identifier. High-quality paired reads were merged with COPE v1.2.5, and unique nucleotide sequences were defined as clonotypes. MiTCR v1.1 was used to align clonotypes to the IMGT TRBV, TRBD and TRBJ reference segments. The analysis was restricted to V-J combinations with a frequency above 0.0001, which together covered just over 98% of the repertoires. A TCS score was defined as the ratio between F50 (clonal expansion) and ExV (chaos), using BLOSUM62-based TCRdist between CDR3 peptides within each V-J. Welch's t-statistics and random forest reduced roughly 540 V-J features to roughly 13, which were used in a naive Bayes classifier (R e1071). The Morisita-Horn index was used to measure how similar the thyroid and blood repertoires were. TCRdb applied fastp at Q25 and MiXCR to the public reads, then kept only in-frame beta chains. Each CDR3 protein appears once, grouped with its most common genes and DNA. These V and J calls are TCRdb output, not the study's own analysis. Across this sample there are roughly 98,000 distinct CDR3 sequences, with approximately 40% seen only once. The ten biggest clones cover roughly 10% of the sample.

This clonotype is regarded as medium-sized (0.01 to 0.1%). The target of this receptor is not known. No base qualities exist here, and no much larger clone lies one base off it. The trim is 3 bases for V and 0 bases for J, with a gap of 9 bases between the germline ends. The germline V gene (reference sequence) supplies CDR1 LNHNV and CDR2 YYDKDF. The CDR3, from cysteine to phenylalanine, totals 14 residues. Only CDR3 DNA remains: 42 bases, in frame from the first base. Overall results and qualifications from the work: Blood samples also contained most of the expanded thyroid clonotypes (frequency above 0.001), which suggests that blood repertoires may reflect thyroid immune responses. A 13 V-J signature model separated ophthalmopathy from stable hyperthyroidism, with about 88% sensitivity and about 81% specificity in cross-validation and 80%/75% in testing. In validation, progression to ophthalmopathy was predicted by the model with about 70% sensitivity and under 85% specificity, a median of about 6.8 months before onset. No statistical method was used to fix the sample size in advance, and group allocation was not hidden from the investigators.

Specimen: peripheral blood or thyroid tissue (not recorded which). The sequence joins TRBV15 to TRBJ2-7, with TRBD1 as a weak D call on 6 bases. This TCR derives from a woman in her twenties or thirties with Graves' hyperthyroidism. The CDR3 reads CATSRGRGSYEQYF. The DNA sequence reads TGTGCCACCAGCAGGGGCAGGGGCTCCTACGAGCAGTACTTC.